The clone carrying this T cell receptor (beta chain) has ten or more counts. Antigen specificity is unknown. Every TCR cDNA molecule carried a tag that served as a unique molecular identifier. TCRdb passed the 5' RACE reads through MiXCR, listing each CDR3 protein once. The profile shows around 6,000 distinct CDR3 sequences, under 1.5% of them singletons. These data originate in a study of spatial heterogeneity in lung cancer. Study-level information: The study found that TCR transcript counts in tumor regions correlated strongly with a matched bulk RNA-seq T cell module score. The study's findings and limits: Higher tumor mutation counts went along with higher counts of expanded intratumoral alpha and beta TCRs.

Indicated time point: sample taken at primary tumor resection. The CDR3 length is 13 residues. Trimming left V 6 bases short and J 1 base short, with 8 bases between. The sequences come from lung tumor tissue, collected at surgery. This sequence originates from a male donor with early-stage non-small cell lung cancer. The V and J genes are TRBV12-3 or TRBV12-4 and TRBJ2-3, with D possibly TRBD2 on 5 matching bases. Here the CDR3 DNA reads TGTGCCAGCAGGGATAGCGGCACAGATACGCAGTATTTT. This codes for CASRDSGTDTQYF.